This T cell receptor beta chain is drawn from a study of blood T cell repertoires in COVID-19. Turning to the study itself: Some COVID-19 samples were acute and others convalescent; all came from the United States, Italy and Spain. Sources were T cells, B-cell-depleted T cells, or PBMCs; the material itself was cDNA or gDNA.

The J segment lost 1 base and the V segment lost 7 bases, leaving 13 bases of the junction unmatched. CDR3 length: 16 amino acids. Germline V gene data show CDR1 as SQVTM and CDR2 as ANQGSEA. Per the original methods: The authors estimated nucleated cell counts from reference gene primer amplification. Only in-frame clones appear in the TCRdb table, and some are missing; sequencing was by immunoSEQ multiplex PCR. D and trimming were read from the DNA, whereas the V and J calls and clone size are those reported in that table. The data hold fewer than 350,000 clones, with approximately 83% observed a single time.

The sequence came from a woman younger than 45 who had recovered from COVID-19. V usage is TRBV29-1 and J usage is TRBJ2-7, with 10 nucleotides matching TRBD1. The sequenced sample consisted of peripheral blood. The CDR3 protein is CSATIIGTGVSYEQYF. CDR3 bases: TGCAGCGCCACCATTATCGGGACAGGGGTATCCTACGAGCAGTACTTC.